Below are 3 T cell receptor beta chains sequenced from a single sample in a study of shared clonotypes between healthy human individuals. Libraries were prepared by immunoSEQ multiplex PCR; TCRdb keeps only in-frame clonotypes and omits some of them. The profile shows 950,000 to 1,300,000 clones, about 70% of them singletons. Sequencing was carried out using memory CD4+ T cells sorted from blood. Subset reported: CD45RA-negative fraction. The receptors come from a man in his late teens or twenties in good health.

The rearrangement links TRBV29-1 to TRBJ2-1; 7 bases are a match to TRBD2. The germline CDR1 and CDR2 sequences are SQVTM and ANQGSEA. V dropped 6 bases and J dropped 1; count of bases not matched to a gene: 6. The length of the CDR3 is 14 residues. In DNA, the CDR3 is TGCAGCGTGGTGGAGGGAGGGTCCTACAATGAGCAGTTCTTC. Translating it yields CSVVEGGSYNEQFF.

In this sample, this clone turned up once. V usage is TRBV6-5 and J usage is TRBJ2-7, with 12 bases that match TRBD2. This CDR3 contains 15 residues. Germline CDR1 is MNHEY and CDR2 is SVGAGI. With V trimmed by 4 bases and J by 5 bases, 6 bases remained unmatched. The CDR3 sequence is CASSSLTSGSHEQYF. The CDR3 DNA reads TGTGCCAGCAGTTCCCTGACTAGCGGGAGCCACGAGCAGTACTTC.

This clone is a singleton in its sample. CDR3 sequence: CASSPTGQGANVLTF. Here the CDR3 DNA reads TGTGCCAGCAGCCCGACAGGGCAAGGGGCCAACGTCCTGACTTTC. J is TRBJ2-6 and V is TRBV2, with 7 bases identical to TRBD1. The CDR3 runs 15 residues. Germline CDR1 is SNHLY and CDR2 is FYNNEI. V was pared by 6 bases and J by 4 bases, with 6 bases of the junction left unmatched.